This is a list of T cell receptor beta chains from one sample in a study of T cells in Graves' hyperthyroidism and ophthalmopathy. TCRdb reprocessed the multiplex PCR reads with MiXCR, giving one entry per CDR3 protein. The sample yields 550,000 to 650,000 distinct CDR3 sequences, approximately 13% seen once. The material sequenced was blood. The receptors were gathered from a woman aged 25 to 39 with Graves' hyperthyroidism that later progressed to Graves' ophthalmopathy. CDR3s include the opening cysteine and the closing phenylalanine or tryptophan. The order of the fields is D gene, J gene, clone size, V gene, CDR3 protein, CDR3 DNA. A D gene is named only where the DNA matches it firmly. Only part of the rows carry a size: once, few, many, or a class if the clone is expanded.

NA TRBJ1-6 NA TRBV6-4 CASGVQAGSPLHF TGTGCCAGCGGCGTACAGGCGGGGTCACCCCTCCACTTT
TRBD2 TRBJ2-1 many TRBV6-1 CASRRTSGRAGEQFF TGTGCCAGCAGAAGGACTAGCGGGAGGGCCGGTGAGCAGTTCTTC
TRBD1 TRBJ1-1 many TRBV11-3 CASSLTGMDTEAFF TGTGCCAGCAGCTTGACAGGGATGGACACTGAAGCTTTCTTT
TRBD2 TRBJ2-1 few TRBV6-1 CASSGRPYNEQFF TGTGCCAGCAGCGGGAGGCCGTACAATGAGCAGTTCTTC
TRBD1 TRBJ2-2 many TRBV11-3 CASSLGTGRTGELFF TGTGCCAGCAGCTTAGGGACAGGGCGCACCGGGGAGCTGTTTTTT
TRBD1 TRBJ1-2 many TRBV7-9 CASSFGQGAIYGYTF TGTGCCAGCAGCTTCGGACAGGGGGCGATCTATGGCTACACCTTC
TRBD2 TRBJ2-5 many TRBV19 CASSLIQLAGGPKTQYF TGTGCCAGTAGTCTCATACAACTAGCGGGAGGGCCGAAGACCCAGTACTTC
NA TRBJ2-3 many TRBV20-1 CSASGKSTDTQYF TGCAGTGCTAGCGGGAAGAGCACAGATACGCAGTATTTT
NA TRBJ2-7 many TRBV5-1 CASSPGKGFGEQYF TGCGCCAGCAGCCCTGGGAAGGGCTTTGGCGAGCAGTACTTC
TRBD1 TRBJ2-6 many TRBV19 CASSIRGQLDHVANVLTF TGTGCCAGTAGTATACGGGGACAGCTCGATCATGTTGCCAACGTCCTGACTTTC
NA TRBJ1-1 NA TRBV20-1 CSATDKNTEAFF TGCAGTGCTACGGACAAGAACACTGAAGCTTTCTTT
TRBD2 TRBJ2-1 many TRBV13 CASSPRTSGTSSYNEQFF TGTGCCAGCAGCCCCCGGACTAGCGGGACGAGCTCCTACAATGAGCAGTTCTTC
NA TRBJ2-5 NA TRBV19 CASSYRMNQETQYF TGTGCCAGTAGTTACAGGATGAACCAAGAGACCCAGTACTTC
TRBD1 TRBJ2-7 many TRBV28 CASSYPPGTAAGQYF TGTGCCAGCAGTTATCCCCCCGGGACAGCCGCAGGGCAGTACTTC
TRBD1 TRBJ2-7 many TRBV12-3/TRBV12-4 CASKLLGQVEQYF TGTGCCAGCAAACTTTTGGGACAGGTCGAGCAGTACTTC
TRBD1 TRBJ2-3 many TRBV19 CASSSGTGFGDTQYF TGTGCCAGTAGCTCCGGGACAGGATTTGGAGATACGCAGTATTTT
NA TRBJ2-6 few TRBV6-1 CASGHPGSGANVLTF TGTGCCAGTGGACATCCAGGCTCTGGGGCCAACGTCCTGACTTTC
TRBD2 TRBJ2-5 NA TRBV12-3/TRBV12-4 CASREPGLAGGAQYF TGTGCCAGCAGAGAACCGGGACTAGCGGGAGGGGCCCAGTACTTC
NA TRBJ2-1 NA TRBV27 CASSIRGSPYNEQFF TGTGCCAGCAGTATACGAGGAAGCCCCTACAATGAGCAGTTCTTC
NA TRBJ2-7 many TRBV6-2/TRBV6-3 CASSQGNPYEQYF TGTGCCAGCAGTCAGGGGAACCCTTACGAGCAGTACTTC
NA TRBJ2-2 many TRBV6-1 CASSEAALARSGELFF TGTGCCAGCAGTGAAGCTGCACTAGCTAGATCCGGGGAGCTGTTTTTT
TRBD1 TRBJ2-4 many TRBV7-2 CASSTQTGSKNIQYF TGTGCCAGCAGCACACAGACAGGGTCCAAAAACATTCAGTACTTC
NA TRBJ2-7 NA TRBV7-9 CASSSDISYEQYF TGTGCCAGCAGCTCAGACATCTCCTACGAGCAGTACTTC
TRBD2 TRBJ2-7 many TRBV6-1 CASSTSGSSSYEQYF TGTGCCAGTTCCACTAGCGGGAGTTCTTCCTACGAGCAGTACTTC
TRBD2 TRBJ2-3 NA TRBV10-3 CAISEGSGSWSDTQYF TGTGCCATCAGTGAGGGTAGCGGGAGTTGGTCAGATACGCAGTATTTT